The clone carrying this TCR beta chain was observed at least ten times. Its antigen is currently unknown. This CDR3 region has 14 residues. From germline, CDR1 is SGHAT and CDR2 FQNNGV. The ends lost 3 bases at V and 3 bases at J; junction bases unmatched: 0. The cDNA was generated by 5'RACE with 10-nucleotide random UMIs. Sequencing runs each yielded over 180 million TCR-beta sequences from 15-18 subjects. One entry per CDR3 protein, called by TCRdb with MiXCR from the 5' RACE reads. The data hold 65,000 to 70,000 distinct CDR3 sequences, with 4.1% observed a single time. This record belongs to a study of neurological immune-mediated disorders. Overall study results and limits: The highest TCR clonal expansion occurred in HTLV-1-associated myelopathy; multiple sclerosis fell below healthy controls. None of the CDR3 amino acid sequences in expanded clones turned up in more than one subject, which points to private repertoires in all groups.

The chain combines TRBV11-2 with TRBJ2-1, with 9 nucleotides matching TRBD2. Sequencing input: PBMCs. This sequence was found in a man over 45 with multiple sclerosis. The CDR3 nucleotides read TGTGCCAGCAGCTTGACTAGCGGCTACAATGAGCAGTTCTTC. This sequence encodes CASSLTSGYNEQFF.